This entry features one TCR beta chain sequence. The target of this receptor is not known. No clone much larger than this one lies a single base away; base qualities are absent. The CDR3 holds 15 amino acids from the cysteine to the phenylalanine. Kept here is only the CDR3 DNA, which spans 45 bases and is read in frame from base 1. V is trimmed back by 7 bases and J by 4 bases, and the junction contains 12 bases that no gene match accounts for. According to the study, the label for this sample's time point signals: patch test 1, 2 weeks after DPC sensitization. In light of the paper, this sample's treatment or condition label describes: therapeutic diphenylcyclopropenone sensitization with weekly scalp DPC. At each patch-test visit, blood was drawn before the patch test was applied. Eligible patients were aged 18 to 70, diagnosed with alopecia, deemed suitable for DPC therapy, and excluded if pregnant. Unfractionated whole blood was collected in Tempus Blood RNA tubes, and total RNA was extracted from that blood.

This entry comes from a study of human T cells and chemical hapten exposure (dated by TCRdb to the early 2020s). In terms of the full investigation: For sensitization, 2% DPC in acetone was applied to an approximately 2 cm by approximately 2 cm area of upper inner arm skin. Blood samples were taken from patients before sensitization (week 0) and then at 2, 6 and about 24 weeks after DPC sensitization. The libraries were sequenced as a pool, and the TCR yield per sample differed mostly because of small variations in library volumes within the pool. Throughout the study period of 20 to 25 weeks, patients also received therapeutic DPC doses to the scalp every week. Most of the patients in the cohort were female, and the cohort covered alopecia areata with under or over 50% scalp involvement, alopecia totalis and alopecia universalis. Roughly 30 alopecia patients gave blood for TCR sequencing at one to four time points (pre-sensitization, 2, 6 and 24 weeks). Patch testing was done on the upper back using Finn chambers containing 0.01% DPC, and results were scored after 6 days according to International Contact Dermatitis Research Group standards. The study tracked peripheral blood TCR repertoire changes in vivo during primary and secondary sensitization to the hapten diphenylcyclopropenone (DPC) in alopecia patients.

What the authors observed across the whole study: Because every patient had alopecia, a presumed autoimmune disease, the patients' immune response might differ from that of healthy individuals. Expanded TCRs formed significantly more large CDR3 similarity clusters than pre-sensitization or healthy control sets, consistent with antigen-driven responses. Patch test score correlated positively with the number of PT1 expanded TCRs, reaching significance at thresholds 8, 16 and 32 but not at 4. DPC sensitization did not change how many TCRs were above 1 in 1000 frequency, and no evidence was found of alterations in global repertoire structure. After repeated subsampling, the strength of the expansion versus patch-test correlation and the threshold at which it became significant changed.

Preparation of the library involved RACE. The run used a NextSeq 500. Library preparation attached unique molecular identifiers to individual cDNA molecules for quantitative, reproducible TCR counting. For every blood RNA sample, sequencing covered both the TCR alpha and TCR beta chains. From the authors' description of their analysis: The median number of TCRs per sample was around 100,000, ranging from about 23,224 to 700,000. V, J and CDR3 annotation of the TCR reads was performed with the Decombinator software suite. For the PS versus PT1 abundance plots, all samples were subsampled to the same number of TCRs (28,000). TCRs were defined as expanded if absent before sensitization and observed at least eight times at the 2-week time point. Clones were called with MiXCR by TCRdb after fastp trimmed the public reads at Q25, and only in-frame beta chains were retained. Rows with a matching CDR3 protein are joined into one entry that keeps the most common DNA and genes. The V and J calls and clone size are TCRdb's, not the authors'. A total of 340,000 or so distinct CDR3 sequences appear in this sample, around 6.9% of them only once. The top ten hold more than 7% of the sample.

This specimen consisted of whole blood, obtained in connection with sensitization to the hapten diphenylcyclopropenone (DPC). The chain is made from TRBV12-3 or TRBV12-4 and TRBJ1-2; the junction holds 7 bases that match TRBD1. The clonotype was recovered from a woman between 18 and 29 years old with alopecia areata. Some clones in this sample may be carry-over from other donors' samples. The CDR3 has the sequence CASTLGDSSGYGYTF. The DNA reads TGTGCCAGCACCCTCGGGGACAGCTCAGGCTATGGCTACACCTTC.